This TCR beta chain was identified in a study of graft-versus-host responses after intestinal transplantation. Study in general: Tacrolimus and steroids were given for around 3 years to all recipients after anti-thymocyte globulin induction. Notes on the study in general: Within allografts, high graft-versus-host to host-versus-graft clonal ratios were seen among patients with graft-donor T cell macrochimerism.

Trimming cost V 6 bases and J 2 bases; bases outside gene matches: 21. Germline values: CDR1 MNHEY, CDR2 SMNVEV (reference sequence). The CDR3 has 19 residues. Responders (200,000, CFSE-labeled) were co-plated with 200,000 irradiated, violet-dye-labeled stimulators. After the reaction, the investigators sorted the proliferating CFSE-low CD3+CD4+ and CD3+CD8+ responders. Using immunoSEQ multiplex PCR, the repertoire was profiled, and TCRdb retains in-frame clones only, with some absent. This table has 1,500 to 2,000 clones, roughly two thirds appearing once. This rearrangement joins TRBV27 to TRBJ2-5, with 7 positions matching TRBD2. This receptor was identified in a human patient who was an organ donor for intestinal transplantation. This specimen consisted of alloreactive CD8+ T cells from a mixed lymphocyte reaction culture, obtained before transplantation. The subset: CFSE-low proliferating T cells sorted from approximately 6-day pre-transplant mixed lymphocyte reaction (GvH or HvG direction). The CDR3 DNA sequence: TGTGCCAGCAGGCCATTCAGCGGGGCGAGATCCCCTCAGCAAGAGACCCAGTACTTC. Translated: CASRPFSGARSPQQETQYF.